These T cell receptor beta chains were read from a single sample in a study of T-cell reconstitution after alpha-beta-depleted transplantation in children. A single record per CDR3 protein comes from TCRdb applying MiXCR to the PCR reads. The data hold a few hundred thousand distinct CDR3 sequences, with approximately 13% observed a single time. The specimen comprised PBMCs from the stem cell graft donor, sampled from the stem cell graft. The receptors here all came from a human donor who donated a stem cell graft to a child with combined immunodeficiency. The CDR3 runs from the conserved cysteine through the conserved F or W. Each record gives: clone size, D gene, V gene, J gene, CDR3 protein, CDR3 DNA. The D gene is left open where the match is weak. Clone size appears in some rows only: once, few, many, or a class for an expanded clone.

-	-	TRBV5-1	TRBJ1-1	CASSPSDLGNRNTEAFF	TGCGCCAGCAGCCCGTCGGACTTGGGCAATAGGAACACTGAAGCTTTCTTT
-	-	TRBV6-5	TRBJ2-5	CASSYGLASRETQYF	TGTGCCAGCAGTTACGGGCTAGCGAGCAGAGAGACCCAGTACTTC
-	-	TRBV16	TRBJ2-7	CASSQFSRYEQYF	TGTGCCAGCAGCCAATTCTCCCGGTACGAGCAGTACTTC
few	TRBD1	TRBV4-1	TRBJ2-3	CASGRTGAADTQYF	TGCGCCAGCGGCCGGACAGGGGCAGCAGATACGCAGTATTTT
-	TRBD1	TRBV27	TRBJ2-7	CASRGLGQGDEQYF	TGTGCCAGCAGAGGATTGGGACAGGGGGACGAGCAGTACTTC
-	TRBD2	TRBV4-2	TRBJ2-1	CASSQGGLAGGEETQFF	TGTGCCAGCAGCCAAGGAGGACTAGCGGGAGGGGAAGAGACCCAGTTCTTC
-	TRBD2	TRBV6-1	TRBJ2-7	CASLKREGGEQYF	TGTGCCAGCCTAAAGCGGGAGGGTGGCGAGCAGTACTTC
few	-	TRBV15	TRBJ2-3	CATSRDGQYTDTQYF	TGTGCCACCAGCAGAGACGGACAGTACACAGATACGCAGTATTTT
-	TRBD2	TRBV6-2/TRBV6-3	TRBJ2-1	CASSYKAGGLYNEQFF	TGTGCCAGCAGTTACAAGGCGGGAGGCCTTTACAATGAGCAGTTCTTC
-	-	TRBV14	TRBJ1-4	CASSQAGPFRDNEKLFF	TGTGCCAGCAGCCAAGCGGGGCCATTCCGTGATAATGAAAAACTGTTTTTT
-	-	TRBV9	TRBJ1-4	CASSVEDRPNEKLFF	TGTGCCAGCAGCGTAGAAGACAGACCTAATGAAAAACTGTTTTTT
-	-	TRBV7-6	TRBJ2-5	CASSFSHNQETQYF	TGTGCCAGCAGCTTTTCCCACAACCAAGAGACCCAGTACTTC
-	-	TRBV7-2	TRBJ2-2	CASSLGVALVTGELFF	TGTGCCAGCAGCTTAGGGGTGGCGCTAGTAACCGGGGAGCTGTTTTTT
few	TRBD1	TRBV28	TRBJ2-1	CASSLNMDRGFYNEQFF	TGTGCCAGCAGTTTAAATATGGACAGGGGGTTCTACAATGAGCAGTTCTTC
few	-	TRBV13	TRBJ2-5	CASSDSLYQETQYF	TGTGCCAGCAGCGACAGTCTGTACCAAGAGACCCAGTACTTC
many	-	TRBV6-5	TRBJ1-1	CASSYSTANTEAFF	TGTGCCAGCAGTTACTCGACAGCGAACACTGAAGCTTTCTTT